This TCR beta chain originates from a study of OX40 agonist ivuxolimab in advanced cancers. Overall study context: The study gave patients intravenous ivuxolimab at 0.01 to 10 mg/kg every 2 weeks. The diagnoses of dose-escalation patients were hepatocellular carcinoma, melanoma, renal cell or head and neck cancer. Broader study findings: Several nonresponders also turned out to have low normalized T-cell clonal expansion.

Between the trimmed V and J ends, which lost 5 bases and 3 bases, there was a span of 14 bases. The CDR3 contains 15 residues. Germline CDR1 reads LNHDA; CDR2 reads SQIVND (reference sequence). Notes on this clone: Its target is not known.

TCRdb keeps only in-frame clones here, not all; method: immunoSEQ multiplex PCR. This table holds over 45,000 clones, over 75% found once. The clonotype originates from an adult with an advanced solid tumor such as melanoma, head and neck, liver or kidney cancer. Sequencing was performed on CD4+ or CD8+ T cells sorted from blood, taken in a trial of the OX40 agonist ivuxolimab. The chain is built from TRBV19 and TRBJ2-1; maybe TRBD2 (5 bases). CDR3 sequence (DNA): TGTGCCAGTAGTCTAAAACCAGGACTCTACAATGAGCAGTTCTTC. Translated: CASSLKPGLYNEQFF.